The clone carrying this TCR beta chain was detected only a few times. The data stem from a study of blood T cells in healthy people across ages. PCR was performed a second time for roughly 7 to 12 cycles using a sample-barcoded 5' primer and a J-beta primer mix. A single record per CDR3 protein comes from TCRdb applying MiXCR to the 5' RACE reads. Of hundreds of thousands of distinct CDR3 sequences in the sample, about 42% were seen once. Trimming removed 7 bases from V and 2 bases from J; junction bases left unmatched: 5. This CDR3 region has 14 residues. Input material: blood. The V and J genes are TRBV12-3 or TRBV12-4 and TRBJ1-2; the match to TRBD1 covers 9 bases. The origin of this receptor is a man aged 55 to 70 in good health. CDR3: CASIKTGGNYGYTF. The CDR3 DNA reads TGTGCCAGCATCAAGACAGGGGGGAACTATGGCTACACCTTC.